This T cell receptor (beta chain) was sequenced during a study of cytomegalovirus exposure and HLA in healthy donors. Study observations and caveats: Using a false discovery rate of 0.05, a later analysis showed that around 16,000 TCR beta sequences were associated with HLA alleles.

CDR3 size: 20 residues. From germline, CDR1 is SGHKS and CDR2 YYEKEE (reference sequence). The J segment lost 0 bases and the V segment lost 1 base, leaving 16 bases of the junction unmatched. Points on this clone: Antigen: not known.

60 Vbeta and 13 Jbeta primers were used in PCR. Authors' methods: Some 11 million shared chains were among the 60 million to 80 million unique TCR beta chains that a later analysis counted. Here immunoSEQ multiplex PCR was the method, and the copy in TCRdb shows in-frame clones only, minus some. The V and J calls and the clone size are those of that table, but D and trimming were determined from the DNA. The sample yields about 200,000 clones, roughly four fifths seen once. Sequencing input: PBMCs. This chain connects TRBV5-5 to TRBJ1-2; 9 nucleotides line up with TRBD1. This clonotype was sampled from a boy younger than 10 in good health and CMV-seronegative. Written as DNA, the CDR3 is TGTGCCAGCAGCTTGTGGGGGGGATACAGGGGGCCAGGAACTAACTATGGCTACACCTTC. Its protein product is CASSLWGGYRGPGTNYGYTF.